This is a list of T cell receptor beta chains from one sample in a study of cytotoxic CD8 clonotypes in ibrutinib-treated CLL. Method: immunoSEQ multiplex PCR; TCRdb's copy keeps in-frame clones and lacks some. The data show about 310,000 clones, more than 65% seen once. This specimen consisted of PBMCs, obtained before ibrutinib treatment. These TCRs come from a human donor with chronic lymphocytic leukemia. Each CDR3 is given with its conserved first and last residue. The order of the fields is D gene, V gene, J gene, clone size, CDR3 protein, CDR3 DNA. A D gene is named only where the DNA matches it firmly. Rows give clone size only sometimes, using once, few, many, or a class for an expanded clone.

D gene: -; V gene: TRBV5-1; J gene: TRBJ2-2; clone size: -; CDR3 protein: CASLGTGNTGELFF; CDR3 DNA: TGCGCCAGCCTAGGAACAGGGAACACCGGGGAGCTGTTTTTT
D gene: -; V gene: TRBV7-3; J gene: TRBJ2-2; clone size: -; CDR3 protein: CASSLAGPGELFF; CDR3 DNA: TGTGCCAGCAGCTTAGCGGGGCCCGGGGAGCTGTTTTTT
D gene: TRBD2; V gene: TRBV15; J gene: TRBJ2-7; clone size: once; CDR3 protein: CATSRASQGLADLTYEQYF; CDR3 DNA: TGTGCCACCAGCAGAGCCTCACAAGGACTAGCCGACCTCACCTACGAGCAGTACTTC
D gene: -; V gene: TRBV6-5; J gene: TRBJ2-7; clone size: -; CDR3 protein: CASSGPGDYEQYF; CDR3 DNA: TGTGCCAGCAGCGGACCGGGAGACTACGAGCAGTACTTC
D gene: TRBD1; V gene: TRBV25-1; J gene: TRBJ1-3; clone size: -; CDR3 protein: CASSRQGSASGNTIYF; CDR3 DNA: TGTGCCAGCAGCCGACAGGGGAGCGCCTCTGGAAACACCATATATTTT
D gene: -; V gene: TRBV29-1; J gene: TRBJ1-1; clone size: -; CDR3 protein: CSVERARMNTEAFF; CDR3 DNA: TGCAGCGTTGAGAGGGCGAGGATGAACACTGAAGCTTTCTTT
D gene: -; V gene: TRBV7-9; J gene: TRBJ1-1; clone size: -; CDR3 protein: CASSLSRSGHGTEAFF; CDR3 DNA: TGTGCCAGCAGCTTATCCCGCAGTGGGCATGGGACTGAAGCTTTCTTT
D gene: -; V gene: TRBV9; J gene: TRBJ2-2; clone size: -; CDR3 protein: CASSVAQHGPNTGELFF; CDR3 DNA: TGTGCCAGCAGCGTAGCTCAGCATGGACCGAACACCGGGGAGCTGTTTTTT
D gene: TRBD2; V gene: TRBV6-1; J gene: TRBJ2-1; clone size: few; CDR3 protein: CASSELAVYNEQFF; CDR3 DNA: TGTGCCAGCAGTGAACTAGCGGTCTACAATGAGCAGTTCTTC
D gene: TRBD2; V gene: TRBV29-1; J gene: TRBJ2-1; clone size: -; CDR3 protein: CSVGGGSSYNEQFF; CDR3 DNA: TGCAGCGTTGGGGGCGGGAGCTCCTACAATGAGCAGTTCTTC
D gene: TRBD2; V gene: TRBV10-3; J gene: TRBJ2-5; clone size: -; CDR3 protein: CAIKGTSGKETQYF; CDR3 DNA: TGTGCCATCAAGGGGACTAGCGGGAAAGAGACCCAGTACTTC
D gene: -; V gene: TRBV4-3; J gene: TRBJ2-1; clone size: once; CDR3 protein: CASSQDRAGQFF; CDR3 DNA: TGCGCCAGCAGCCAAGATCGCGCCGGGCAGTTCTTC
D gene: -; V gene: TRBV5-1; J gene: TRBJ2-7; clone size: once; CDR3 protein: CASSLGTATYEQYF; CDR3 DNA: TGCGCCAGCAGCTTGGGGACAGCCACCTACGAGCAGTACTTC
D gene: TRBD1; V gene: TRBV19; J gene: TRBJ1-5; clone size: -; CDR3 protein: CASSRGQGRFDSNQPQHF; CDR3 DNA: TGTGCCAGTTCGAGGGGACAGGGGAGGTTTGATAGCAATCAGCCCCAGCATTTT
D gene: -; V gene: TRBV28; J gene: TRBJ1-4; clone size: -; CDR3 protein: CASWSSTNEKLFF; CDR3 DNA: TGTGCCAGCTGGAGCTCAACTAATGAAAAACTGTTTTTT
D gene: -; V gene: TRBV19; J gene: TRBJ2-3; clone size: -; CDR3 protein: CASSRESKDTQYF; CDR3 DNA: TGTGCCAGTAGTCGAGAAAGCAAAGATACGCAGTATTTT
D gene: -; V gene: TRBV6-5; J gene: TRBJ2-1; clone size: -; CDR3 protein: CASSYSVYNEQFF; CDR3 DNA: TGTGCCAGCAGTTACAGCGTCTACAATGAGCAGTTCTTC
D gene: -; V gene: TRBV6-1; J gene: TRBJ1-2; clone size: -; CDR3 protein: CASSLGRDYGYTF; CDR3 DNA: TGTGCCAGCAGTTTAGGGCGGGACTATGGCTACACCTTC
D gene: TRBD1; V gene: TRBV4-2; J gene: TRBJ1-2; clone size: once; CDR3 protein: CASSQEQGATYYGYTF; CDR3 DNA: TGTGCCAGCAGCCAGGAACAGGGGGCTACGTACTATGGCTACACCTTC
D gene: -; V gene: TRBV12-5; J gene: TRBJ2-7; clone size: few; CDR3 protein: CASGFWGSYEQYF; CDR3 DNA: TGTGCTAGTGGTTTTTGGGGGAGCTACGAGCAGTACTTC
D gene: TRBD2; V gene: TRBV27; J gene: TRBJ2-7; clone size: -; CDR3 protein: CASTSRESASGSSREQYF; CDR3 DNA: TGTGCCAGCACGTCCCGGGAGTCCGCTAGCGGGAGCTCCCGCGAGCAGTACTTC
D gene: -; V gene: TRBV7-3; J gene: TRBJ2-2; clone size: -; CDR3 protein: CASSLRGDTGELFF; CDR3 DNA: TGTGCCAGCAGCTTAAGGGGGGACACCGGGGAGCTGTTTTTT
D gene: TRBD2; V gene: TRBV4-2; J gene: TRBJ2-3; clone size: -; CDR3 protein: CASSQDPAGGSDTQYF; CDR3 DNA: TGTGCCAGCAGCCAAGATCCAGCGGGAGGTTCAGATACGCAGTATTTT
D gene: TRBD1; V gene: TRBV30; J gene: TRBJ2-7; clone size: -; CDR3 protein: CACQDPGQGFEQYF; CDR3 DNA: TGTGCCTGCCAAGACCCGGGACAGGGTTTCGAGCAGTACTTC
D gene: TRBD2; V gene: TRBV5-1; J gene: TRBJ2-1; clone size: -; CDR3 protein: CASSWRVLAGSRNEQFF; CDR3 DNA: TGCGCCAGCAGTTGGAGGGTACTAGCGGGGTCCCGGAATGAGCAGTTCTTC
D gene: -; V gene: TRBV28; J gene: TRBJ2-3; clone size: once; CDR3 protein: CASSSGSATDTQYF; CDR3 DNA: TGTGCCAGCAGTTCAGGCTCGGCCACAGATACGCAGTATTTT
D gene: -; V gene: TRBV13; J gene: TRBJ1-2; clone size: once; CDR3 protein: CASSLEGLNVTF; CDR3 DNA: TGTGCCAGCAGCTTAGAGGGCCTTAACGTCACCTTC